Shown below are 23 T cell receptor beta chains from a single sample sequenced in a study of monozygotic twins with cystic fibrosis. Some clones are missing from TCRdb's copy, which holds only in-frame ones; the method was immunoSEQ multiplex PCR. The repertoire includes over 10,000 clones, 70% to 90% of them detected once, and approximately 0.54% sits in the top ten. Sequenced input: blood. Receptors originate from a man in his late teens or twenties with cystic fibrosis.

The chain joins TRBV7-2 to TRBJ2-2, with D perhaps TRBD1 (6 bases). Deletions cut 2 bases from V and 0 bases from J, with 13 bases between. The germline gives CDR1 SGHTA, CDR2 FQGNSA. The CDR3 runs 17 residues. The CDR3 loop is CASSLRGIAANTGELFF. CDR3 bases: TGTGCCAGCAGCTTAAGGGGGATTGCGGCGAACACCGGGGAGCTGTTTTTT.

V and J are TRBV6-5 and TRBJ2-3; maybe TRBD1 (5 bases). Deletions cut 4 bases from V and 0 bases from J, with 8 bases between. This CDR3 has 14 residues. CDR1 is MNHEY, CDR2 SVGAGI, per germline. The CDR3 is CASSWTHSTDTQYF. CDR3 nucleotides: TGTGCCAGCAGTTGGACACATAGCACAGATACGCAGTATTTT.

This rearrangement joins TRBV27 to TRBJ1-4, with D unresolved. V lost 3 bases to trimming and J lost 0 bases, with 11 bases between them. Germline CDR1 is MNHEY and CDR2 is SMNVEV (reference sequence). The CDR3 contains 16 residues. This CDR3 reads CASSFRSVSTNEKLFF. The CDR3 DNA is TGTGCCAGCAGTTTTAGGTCCGTTTCAACTAATGAAAAACTGTTTTTT.

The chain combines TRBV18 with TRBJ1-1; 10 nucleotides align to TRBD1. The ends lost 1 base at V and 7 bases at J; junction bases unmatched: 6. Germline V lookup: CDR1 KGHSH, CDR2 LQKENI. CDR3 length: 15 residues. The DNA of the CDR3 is TGTGCCAGCTCACCACTGCCGACAGGGGGCGATGAAGCTTTCTTT. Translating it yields CASSPLPTGGDEAFF.

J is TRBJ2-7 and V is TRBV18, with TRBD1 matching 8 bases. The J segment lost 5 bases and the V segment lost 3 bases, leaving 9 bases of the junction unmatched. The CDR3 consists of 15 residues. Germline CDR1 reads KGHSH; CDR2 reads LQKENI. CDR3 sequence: CASSPWVQGADEQYF. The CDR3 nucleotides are TGTGCCAGCTCACCTTGGGTCCAGGGGGCCGACGAGCAGTACTTC.

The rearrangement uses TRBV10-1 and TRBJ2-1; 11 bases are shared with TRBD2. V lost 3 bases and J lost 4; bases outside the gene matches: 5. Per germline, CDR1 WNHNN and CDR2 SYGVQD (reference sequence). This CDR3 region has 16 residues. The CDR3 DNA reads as TGCGCCAGCAGTGACCTGACTAGCGGGGCATACAATGAGCAGTTCTTC. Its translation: CASSDLTSGAYNEQFF.

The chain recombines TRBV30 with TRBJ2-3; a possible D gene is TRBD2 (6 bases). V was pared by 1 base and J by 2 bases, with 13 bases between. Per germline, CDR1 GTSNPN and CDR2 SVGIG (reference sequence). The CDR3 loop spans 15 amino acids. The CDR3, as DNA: TGTGCCTGGAGTGGGGGGACTCGAGACACAGATACGCAGTATTTT. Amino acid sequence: CAWSGGTRDTDTQYF.

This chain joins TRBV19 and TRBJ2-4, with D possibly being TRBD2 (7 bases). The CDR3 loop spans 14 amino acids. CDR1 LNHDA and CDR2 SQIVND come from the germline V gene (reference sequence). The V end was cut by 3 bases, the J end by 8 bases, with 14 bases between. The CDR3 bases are TGTGCCAGTAGTATCCAAGGGGGGGAATACATTCAGTACTTC. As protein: CASSIQGGEYIQYF.

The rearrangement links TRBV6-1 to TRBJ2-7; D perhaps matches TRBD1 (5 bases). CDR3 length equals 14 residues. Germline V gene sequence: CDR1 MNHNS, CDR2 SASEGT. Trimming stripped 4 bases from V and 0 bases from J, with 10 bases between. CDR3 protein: CASSGSGNSYEQYF. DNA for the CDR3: TGTGCCAGCAGTGGATCAGGGAACTCCTACGAGCAGTACTTC.

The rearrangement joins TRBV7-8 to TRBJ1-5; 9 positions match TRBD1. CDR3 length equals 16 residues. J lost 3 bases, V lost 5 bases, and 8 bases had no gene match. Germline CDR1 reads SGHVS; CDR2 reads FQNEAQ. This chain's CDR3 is CASSPRTGAINQPQHF. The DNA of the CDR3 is TGTGCCAGCAGCCCGCGGACAGGGGCAATCAATCAGCCCCAGCATTTT.

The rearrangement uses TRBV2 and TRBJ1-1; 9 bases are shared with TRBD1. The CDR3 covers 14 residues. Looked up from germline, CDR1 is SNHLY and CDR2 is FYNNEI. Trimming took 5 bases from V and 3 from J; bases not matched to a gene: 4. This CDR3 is CASSTTGGYTEAFF. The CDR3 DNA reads TGTGCCAGCAGTACGACAGGGGGGTACACTGAAGCTTTCTTT. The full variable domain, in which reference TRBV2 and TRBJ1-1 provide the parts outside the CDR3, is EPEVTQTPSHQVTQMGQEVILRCVPISNHLYFYWYRQILGQKVEFLVSFYNNEISEKSEIFDDQFSVERPDGSNFTLKIRSTKLEDSAMYFCASSTTGGYTEAFFGQGTRLTVV.

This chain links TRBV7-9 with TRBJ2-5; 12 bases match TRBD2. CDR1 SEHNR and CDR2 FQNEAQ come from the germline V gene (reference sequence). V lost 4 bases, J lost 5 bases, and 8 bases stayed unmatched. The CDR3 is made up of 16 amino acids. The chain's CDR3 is CASSSTLAGGQETQYF. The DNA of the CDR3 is TGTGCCAGCAGCTCCACACTAGCGGGGGGACAGGAGACCCAGTACTTC.

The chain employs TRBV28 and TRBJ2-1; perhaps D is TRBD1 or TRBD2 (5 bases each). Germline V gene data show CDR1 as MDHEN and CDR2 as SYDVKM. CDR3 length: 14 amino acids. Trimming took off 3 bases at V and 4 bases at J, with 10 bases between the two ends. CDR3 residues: CASSFGAEYNEQFF. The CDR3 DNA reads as TGTGCCAGCAGTTTCGGGGCGGAATACAATGAGCAGTTCTTC. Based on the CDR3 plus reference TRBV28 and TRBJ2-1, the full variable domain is DVKVTQSSRYLVKRTGEKVFLECVQDMDHENMFWYRQDPGLGLRLIYFSYDVKMKEKGDIPEGYSVSREKKERFSLILESASTNQTSMYLCASSFGAEYNEQFFGPGTRLTVL.

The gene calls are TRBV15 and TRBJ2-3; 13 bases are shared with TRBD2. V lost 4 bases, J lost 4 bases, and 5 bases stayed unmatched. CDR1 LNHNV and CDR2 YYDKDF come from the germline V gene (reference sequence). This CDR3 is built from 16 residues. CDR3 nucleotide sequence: TGTGCCACCAGCATCGGACTAGCGGGGGTGTCAGATACGCAGTATTTT. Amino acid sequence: CATSIGLAGVSDTQYF.

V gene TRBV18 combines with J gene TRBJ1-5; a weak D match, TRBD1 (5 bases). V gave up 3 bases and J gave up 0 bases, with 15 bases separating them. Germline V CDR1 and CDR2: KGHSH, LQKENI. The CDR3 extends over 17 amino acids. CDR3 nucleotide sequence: TGTGCCAGCTCACCCCAATTAGCCGGGACTAGCAATCAGCCCCAGCATTTT. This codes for CASSPQLAGTSNQPQHF.

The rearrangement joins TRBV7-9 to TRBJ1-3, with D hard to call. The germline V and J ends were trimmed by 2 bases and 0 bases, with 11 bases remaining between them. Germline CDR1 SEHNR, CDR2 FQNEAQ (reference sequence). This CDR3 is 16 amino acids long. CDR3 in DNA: TGTGCCAGCAGCTTAAAGCCAGCCTACTCTGGAAACACCATATATTTT. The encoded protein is CASSLKPAYSGNTIYF.

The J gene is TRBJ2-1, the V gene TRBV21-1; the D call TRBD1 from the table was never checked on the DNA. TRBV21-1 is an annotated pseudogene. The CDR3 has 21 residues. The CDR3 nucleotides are TGTGCCAGCAAGGGGGCTAGTCGGGAGAGACAACGTATGAGCTCCTACAATGAGCAGTTCTTC. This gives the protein CASKGASRERQRMSSYNEQFF.

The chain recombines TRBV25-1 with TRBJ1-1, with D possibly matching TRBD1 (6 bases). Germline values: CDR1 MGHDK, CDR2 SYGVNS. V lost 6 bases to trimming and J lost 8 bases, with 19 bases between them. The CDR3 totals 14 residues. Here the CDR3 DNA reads TGTGCCAGCAGACAAACAGGGTTCGGGGTCGAAGCTTTCTTT. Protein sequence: CASRQTGFGVEAFF.

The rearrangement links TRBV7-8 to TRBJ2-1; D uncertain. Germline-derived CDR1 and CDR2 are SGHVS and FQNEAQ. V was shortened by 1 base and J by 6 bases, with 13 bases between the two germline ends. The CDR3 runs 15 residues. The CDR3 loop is CASSLGPGRSNEQFF. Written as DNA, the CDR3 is TGTGCCAGCAGCTTAGGGCCTGGACGCTCCAATGAGCAGTTCTTC.

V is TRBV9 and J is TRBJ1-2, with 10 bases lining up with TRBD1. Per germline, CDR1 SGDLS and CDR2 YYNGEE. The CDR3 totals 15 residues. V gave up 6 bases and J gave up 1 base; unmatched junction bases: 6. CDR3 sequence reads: CASTGTGAGNYGYTF. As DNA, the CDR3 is TGTGCCAGCACCGGGACAGGGGCGGGTAACTATGGCTACACCTTC.

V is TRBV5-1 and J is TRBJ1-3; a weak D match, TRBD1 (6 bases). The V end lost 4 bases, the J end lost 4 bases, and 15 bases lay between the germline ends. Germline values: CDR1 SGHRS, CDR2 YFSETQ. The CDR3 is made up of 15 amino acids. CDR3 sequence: CASSPGQGDGNTIYF. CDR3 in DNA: TGCGCCAGCAGCCCGGGACAAGGGGACGGAAACACCATATATTTT.

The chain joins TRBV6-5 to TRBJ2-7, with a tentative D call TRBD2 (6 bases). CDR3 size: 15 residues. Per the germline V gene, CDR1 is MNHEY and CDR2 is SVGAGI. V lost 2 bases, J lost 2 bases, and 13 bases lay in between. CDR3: CASSYTPGGTYEQYF. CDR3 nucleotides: TGTGCCAGCAGTTACACCCCCGGGGGAACCTACGAGCAGTACTTC.

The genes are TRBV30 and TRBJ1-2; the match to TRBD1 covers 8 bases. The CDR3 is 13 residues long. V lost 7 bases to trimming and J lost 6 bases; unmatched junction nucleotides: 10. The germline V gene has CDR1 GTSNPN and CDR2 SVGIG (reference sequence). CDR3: CALRQGTGNGYTF. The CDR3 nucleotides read TGTGCCTTGCGACAGGGGACTGGGAATGGCTACACCTTC.